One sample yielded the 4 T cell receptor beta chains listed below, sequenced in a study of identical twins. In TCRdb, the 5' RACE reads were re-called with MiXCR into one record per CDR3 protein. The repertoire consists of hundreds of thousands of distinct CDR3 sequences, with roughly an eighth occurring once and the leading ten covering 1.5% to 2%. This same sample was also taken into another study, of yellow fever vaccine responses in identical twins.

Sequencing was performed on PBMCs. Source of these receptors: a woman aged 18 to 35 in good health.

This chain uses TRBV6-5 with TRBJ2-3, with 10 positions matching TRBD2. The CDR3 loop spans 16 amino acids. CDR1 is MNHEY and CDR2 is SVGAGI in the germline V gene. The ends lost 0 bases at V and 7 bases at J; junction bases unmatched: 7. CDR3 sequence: CASSYSPAGGLNTQYF. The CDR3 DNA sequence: TGTGCCAGCAGTTACTCGCCAGCGGGGGGGCTAAATACGCAGTATTTT.

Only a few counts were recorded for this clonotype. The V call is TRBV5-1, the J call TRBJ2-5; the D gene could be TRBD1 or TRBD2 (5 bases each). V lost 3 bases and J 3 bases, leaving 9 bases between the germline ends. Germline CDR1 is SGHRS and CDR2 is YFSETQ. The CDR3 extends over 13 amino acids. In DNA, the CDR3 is TGCGCCAGCAGCTCTCTGGGGGAAGAGACCCAGTACTTC. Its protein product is CASSSLGEETQYF.

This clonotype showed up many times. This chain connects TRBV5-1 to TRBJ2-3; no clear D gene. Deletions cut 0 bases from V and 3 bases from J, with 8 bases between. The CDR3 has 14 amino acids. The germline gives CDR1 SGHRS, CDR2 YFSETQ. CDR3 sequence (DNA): TGCGCCAGCAGCTTGGAGGTAGGAACAGATACGCAGTATTTT. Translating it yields CASSLEVGTDTQYF.

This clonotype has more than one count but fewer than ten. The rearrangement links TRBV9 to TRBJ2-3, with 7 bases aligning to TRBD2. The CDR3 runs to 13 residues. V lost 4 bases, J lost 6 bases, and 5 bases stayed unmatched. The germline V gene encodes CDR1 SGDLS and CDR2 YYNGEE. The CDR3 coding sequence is TGTGCCAGCAGCCGTGGGGGGGAGGATACGCAGTATTTT. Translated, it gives CASSRGGEDTQYF.